This is a list of T cell receptor beta chains from one sample in a study of blood T cell repertoires in COVID-19. The method was immunoSEQ multiplex PCR; TCRdb's version includes in-frame clones alone and lacks a portion of them. The sample holds 100,000 to 130,000 clones, more than 70% seen once. Sequences were obtained from peripheral blood. These receptors were taken from a man in his 70s with acute or convalescent COVID-19. CDR3s leave out the opening cysteine and the closing phenylalanine or tryptophan. Each record gives: CDR3 length, J gene, D gene, V gene, CDR3 protein. A D gene is named only where the DNA matches it firmly.

>14|TRBJ2-2|TRBD2|TRBV11-2
ASSLTSGGGTGELF
>11|TRBJ1-1|TRBD1|TRBV7-9
ASSPQGATEAF
>14|TRBJ2-1|TRBD2|TRBV19
ASTALGGGSYNEQF
>12|TRBJ1-5|-|TRBV19
ASRLGGENQPQH
>12|TRBJ1-2|-|TRBV3-1/TRBV3-2
ASSQSVGDYGYT
>12|TRBJ2-1|-|TRBV20-1
SASQTAGYNEQF
>11|TRBJ2-7|TRBD1|TRBV5-6
ASAGTGRGEQY
>15|TRBJ1-1|TRBD1|TRBV18
ASSPRGQGTMNTEAF
>12|TRBJ1-2|-|TRBV6-5
ASSSQGHRYGYT
>15|TRBJ1-5|TRBD1|TRBV19
ASSLGQGPGGNQPQH
>13|TRBJ1-1|-|TRBV7-9
ASSLVIGANTEAF
>11|TRBJ1-5|-|TRBV7-6
ASSLQANQPQH
>13|TRBJ2-6|-|TRBV5-1
ASSLGPSGANVLT
>13|TRBJ1-1|-|TRBV27
ASSLRGGQRTEAF
>13|TRBJ2-6|-|TRBV11-3
ASSLHSSGANVLT
>20|TRBJ2-1|-|TRBV5-1
ASASPGAFVVGTFVADNEQF
>13|TRBJ2-3|TRBD1|TRBV9
ASSGTGGTTDTQY
>14|TRBJ1-1|-|TRBV5-1
ASSLVQGGGGAEAF
>14|TRBJ1-4|-|TRBV5-8
ASSPGQLATNEKLF
>14|TRBJ1-4|-|TRBV14
ASSQGDRRTNEKLF
>13|TRBJ1-4|TRBD1|TRBV5-1
ASSLAQGESEKLF
>11|TRBJ1-1|-|TRBV7-3
ASSVTADTEAF
>13|TRBJ2-5|TRBD1|TRBV6-5
ASSLSRGPRETQY
>14|TRBJ2-7|TRBD1|TRBV7-6
ASSQALGQGPYEQY
>13|TRBJ2-2|TRBD1|TRBV2
ASSRDRGPTGELF
>16|TRBJ2-4|TRBD2|TRBV15
ATSSLGGSPNSKNIQY
>9|TRBJ2-3|-|TRBV7-2
ASSKGDTQY
>13|TRBJ2-3|-|TRBV7-9
ASSSRLPHTDTQY
>16|TRBJ2-5|TRBD1|TRBV19
ASSPRRMGQGVGETQY
>13|TRBJ1-2|-|TRBV27
ASSFISGANYGYT
>10|TRBJ1-4|-|TRBV29-1
SVGGLSEKLF
>15|TRBJ1-5|TRBD1|TRBV19
ASSKTQGAGGNQPQH
>13|TRBJ2-3|-|TRBV5-8
ASSVGGLGTDTQY
>13|TRBJ1-2|-|TRBV4-2
ASSQVAGSGYGYT
>14|TRBJ2-6|-|TRBV7-2
ASSLGAYSGANVLT
>17|TRBJ2-1|TRBD2|TRBV11-2
ASRSLRGLAGGSNNEQF
>12|TRBJ1-2|-|TRBV5-1
ASAASGSDYGYT
>12|TRBJ2-5|TRBD1|TRBV2
ASSAGTGQETQY
>11|TRBJ2-1|TRBD2|TRBV20-1
SASTAGGGEQF
>15|TRBJ2-2|TRBD2|TRBV5-4
ASTKSFAGANTGELF
>9|TRBJ2-3|-|TRBV7-9
AAGIADTQY
>12|TRBJ2-5|-|TRBV5-4
ASRRKGGQETQY
>13|TRBJ2-7|-|TRBV15
ATSRGGGFAYEQY
>16|TRBJ1-2|-|TRBV18
ASSPGAQGDLLPYGYT
>13|TRBJ1-6|-|TRBV7-8
ASSLVGGGHSPLH
>14|TRBJ2-1|TRBD2|TRBV18
ASSPRRAGGRDEQF